This T cell receptor beta chain was identified during a study of vaccination and CD4 T cells after COVID-19. Cultured CD4+ T cell DNA underwent sequencing with the Oncomine TCR Beta short-read assay. TCRdb re-called the PCR reads through MiXCR, storing one row per CDR3 protein. The profile covers fewer than 15,000 distinct CDR3 sequences, with approximately 40% appearing a single time and 9.4% taken by the ten largest. CDR1 and CDR2 from the germline V gene are MNHEY and SMNVEV (reference sequence). The CDR3 extends over 13 amino acids. Trimming shortened V by 2 bases and J by 1 base, and 5 bases separated the two germline ends. This clonotype has only a few counts. The antigen is undetermined. As to treatment: roughly 11-day PBMC culture with coronavirus spike peptide pools or control peptides (ViraFEST assay). Fresh IL-2 medium replaced half the culture medium on days 3 and 7.

The receptor comes from a human donor who had recovered from COVID-19. The chain has TRBV27 and TRBJ1-2; no definite D call. Sequenced: CD4+ T cells from blood, cultured in vitro. The CDR3 DNA reads as TGTGCCAGCAGTTTAAGGATTAACTATGGCTACACCTTC. This sequence encodes CASSLRINYGYTF.